The next 18 T cell receptor beta chains were all read from a single sample in a study of control samples from healthy donors and cancer patients. Produced via immunoSEQ multiplex PCR; TCRdb's table is partial and in-frame only. The sample records 88,000 or so clones, over 90% being singletons. Sequenced material: blood. These receptors were obtained from a woman under 30 in good health.

The chain recombines TRBV27 with TRBJ2-1, with 8 positions matching TRBD2. With V trimmed by 8 bases and J by 6 bases, 9 bases remained unmatched. In germline, CDR1 is MNHEY, CDR2 SMNVEV (reference sequence). The CDR3 runs 14 residues. The CDR3 DNA is TGTGCCAGCGGGCGGACTAGCCAGGCCAATGAGCAGTTCTTC. This encodes CASGRTSQANEQFF.

The chain recombines TRBV19 with TRBJ1-5; D gene unclear. This CDR3 comprises 15 residues. Looked up from germline, CDR1 is LNHDA and CDR2 is SQIVND (reference sequence). Trimming shortened V by 7 bases and J by 2 bases, and 15 bases separated the two germline ends. The CDR3 spells CASTIDVAGNQPQHF. CDR3 nucleotides: TGTGCCAGTACTATTGATGTGGCAGGCAATCAGCCCCAGCATTTT.

Details on this clone: Other DNA sequences in this sample translate to the same CDR3. The chain joins TRBV7-9 to TRBJ1-6; weak D call: TRBD1 (5 bases). Germline CDR1 and CDR2: SEHNR and FQNEAQ (reference sequence). V shed 1 base and J shed 7 bases, with 5 bases lying between them. CDR3 length equals 13 residues. CDR3 bases: TGTGCCAGCAGCTTAGAGGGGAATTCACCCCTCCACTTT. Its translation is CASSLEGNSPLHF.

This clone has a single count. The chain uses TRBV3-1 (or the pseudogene TRBV3-2) and TRBJ2-7; TRBD1 might be the D (6 bases). Trimming removed 4 bases at V and 3 bases at J, with 13 bases between. The CDR3 is 14 residues long. The germline gives CDR1 LGHDT, CDR2 YNNKEL (reference sequence). CDR3 nucleotide sequence: TGTGCCAGCAGCCGACGGGACAAACTCTACGAGCAGTACTTC. This gives the protein CASSRRDKLYEQYF.

The chain has TRBV18 and TRBJ2-3; 9 bases agree with TRBD2. This CDR3 has 17 residues. The J segment lost 0 bases and the V segment lost 5 bases, leaving 9 bases of the junction unmatched. Per the germline V gene, CDR1 is KGHSH and CDR2 is LQKENI. The CDR3 nucleotides read TGTGCCAGCTCAACTTTTAGCGGGGGCTCTAGCACAGATACGCAGTATTTT. Encoded protein: CASSTFSGGSSTDTQYF.

The chain has TRBV11-3 and TRBJ2-7; TRBD1 is a possible D gene (5 bases). Trimming stripped 1 base from V and 5 bases from J, with 18 bases between. Per germline, CDR1 SGHNT and CDR2 YENEEA. The CDR3 spans 16 residues. CDR3 coding DNA: TGTGCCAGCAGCTTAGGTGGGCCCAGGGTCGCCCACGAGCAGTACTTC. Its translation is CASSLGGPRVAHEQYF.

V usage is TRBV5-6 and J usage is TRBJ1-2; TRBD1 might be the D (5 bases). The V gene lost 2 bases and the J gene lost 5 bases, with 16 bases spanning the gap. This CDR3 has 15 amino acids. Germline V gene data show CDR1 as SGHDT and CDR2 as YYEEEE. CDR3 DNA sequence: TGTGCCAGCAGCTTATCCCACAGGAGTGCGTATGGCTACACCTTC. Its translation is CASSLSHRSAYGYTF.

The rearrangement links TRBV6-1 to TRBJ2-3; D ambiguous. The V end lost 0 bases, the J end lost 7 bases, and 5 bases lay between the germline ends. Germline CDR1 reads MNHNS; CDR2 reads SASEGT. There are 12 residues in the CDR3. The CDR3 here is CASSEARYTQYF. The CDR3 DNA is TGTGCCAGCAGTGAAGCGAGGTATACGCAGTATTTT.

V and J are TRBV5-4 and TRBJ1-2; 7 bases match TRBD1. The germline CDR1 and CDR2 sequences are SGHNT and YYREEE (reference sequence). This CDR3 region has 14 residues. V lost 0 bases to trimming and J lost 8 bases; unmatched junction nucleotides: 7. CDR3 in DNA: TGTGCCAGCAGCTTGGAATCCAGGGGGGAAGGCTACACCTTC. Translation: CASSLESRGEGYTF.

The rearrangement uses TRBV6-5 and TRBJ1-1; no clear D gene. This CDR3 is built from 13 residues. Trimming shortened V by 6 bases and J by 0 bases, and 8 bases separated the two germline ends. Germline CDR1 is MNHEY and CDR2 is SVGAGI. CDR3 nucleotide sequence: TGTGCCAGCAGGCTAAATATGAACACTGAAGCTTTCTTT. Its protein product is CASRLNMNTEAFF.

The V and J genes are TRBV19 and TRBJ2-3; D might be TRBD2 (5 bases). Germline CDR1 LNHDA, CDR2 SQIVND (reference sequence). The V gene lost 3 bases and the J gene lost 1 base, with 14 bases spanning the gap. This CDR3 spans 16 amino acids. CDR3 amino acids: CASSIVEGRGTDTQYF. CDR3 nucleotides: TGTGCCAGTAGTATTGTAGAGGGAAGGGGCACAGATACGCAGTATTTT.

This sequence joins TRBV19 and TRBJ2-6; D tentatively reads TRBD1 or TRBD2 (6 bases each). Germline V gene data show CDR1 as LNHDA and CDR2 as SQIVND (reference sequence). V lost 7 bases, J lost 0 bases, and 13 bases lay in between. The CDR3 covers 16 residues. The CDR3 spells CASTPGDSSGANVLTF. The CDR3 nucleotides are TGTGCCAGTACCCCAGGGGACTCCTCTGGGGCCAACGTCCTGACTTTC.

The gene calls are TRBV7-9 and TRBJ2-5; 8 positions agree with TRBD2. The CDR3 loop spans 15 amino acids. Germline V lookup: CDR1 SEHNR, CDR2 FQNEAQ (reference sequence). Trimming took 9 bases from V and 1 from J; bases not matched to a gene: 10. The CDR3 coding sequence is TGTGCCAGTGGAAAAGCGGGAGCGTCCCAAGAGACCCAGTACTTC. As protein: CASGKAGASQETQYF.

This clone was picked up one time. The chain uses TRBV20-1 and TRBJ1-2; D unclear. Germline V lookup: CDR1 DFQATT, CDR2 SNEGSKA (reference sequence). The germline V and J ends were trimmed by 3 bases and 5 bases, with 10 bases remaining between them. The CDR3 is 12 residues long. The DNA for the CDR3 is TGCAGTGCTAGTGTATCCGGGTATGGCTACACCTTC. It translates to CSASVSGYGYTF.

This clone has a handful of counts. This chain uses TRBV10-3 with TRBJ1-3; D is possibly TRBD1 (5 bases). The CDR3 has 17 amino acids. CDR1 and CDR2 (germline): ENHRY, SYGVKD. V lost 1 base, J lost 2 bases, and 15 bases lay in between. This CDR3 is CAISELPGEYAGNTIYF. The CDR3, as DNA: TGTGCCATCAGTGAGTTGCCGGGGGAATACGCTGGAAACACCATATATTTT.

The gene calls are TRBV11-3 and TRBJ1-1; D is unclear. Trimming took off 1 base at V and 8 bases at J, with 5 bases between the two ends. Germline V gene data show CDR1 as SGHNT and CDR2 as YENEEA. The CDR3 is 11 residues long. CDR3 DNA: TGTGCCAGCAGCTTAGGCAGGGAAGCTTTCTTT. It is translated as CASSLGREAFF.

The chain couples TRBV4-3 to TRBJ1-1, with D tentatively TRBD1 (5 bases). V was pared by 0 bases and J by 5 bases, with 10 bases between. The CDR3 has 14 amino acids. Germline V gene data show CDR1 as LGHNA and CDR2 as YSLEER. In DNA, the CDR3 is TGCGCCAGCAGCCAAGAAGGGGAAAGGACTGAAGCTTTCTTT. This sequence encodes CASSQEGERTEAFF.

This CDR3 reads CASSELGGGAVDTQYF. CDR3 coding DNA: TGTGCCAGCAGTGAATTGGGAGGGGGCGCAGTAGATACGCAGTATTTT. V and J are TRBV25-1 and TRBJ2-3; D tentatively fits TRBD1 or TRBD2 (7 bases each). Germline V CDR1 and CDR2: MGHDK, SYGVNS. The CDR3 spans 16 residues. V was clipped by 1 base and J by 5 bases, with 16 bases between them.